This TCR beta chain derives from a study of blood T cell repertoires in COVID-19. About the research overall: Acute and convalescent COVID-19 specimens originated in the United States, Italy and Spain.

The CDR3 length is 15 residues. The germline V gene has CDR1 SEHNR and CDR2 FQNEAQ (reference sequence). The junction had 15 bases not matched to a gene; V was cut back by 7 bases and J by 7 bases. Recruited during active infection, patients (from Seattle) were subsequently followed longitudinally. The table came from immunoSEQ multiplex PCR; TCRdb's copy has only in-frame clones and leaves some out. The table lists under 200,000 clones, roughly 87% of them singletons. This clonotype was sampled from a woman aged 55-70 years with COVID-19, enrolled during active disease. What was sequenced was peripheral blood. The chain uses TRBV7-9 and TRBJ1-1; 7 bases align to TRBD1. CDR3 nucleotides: TGTGCCAGCACCAAAGTCCAGGGGGTCCTCCTTGAAGCTTTCTTT. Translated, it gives CASTKVQGVLLEAFF.